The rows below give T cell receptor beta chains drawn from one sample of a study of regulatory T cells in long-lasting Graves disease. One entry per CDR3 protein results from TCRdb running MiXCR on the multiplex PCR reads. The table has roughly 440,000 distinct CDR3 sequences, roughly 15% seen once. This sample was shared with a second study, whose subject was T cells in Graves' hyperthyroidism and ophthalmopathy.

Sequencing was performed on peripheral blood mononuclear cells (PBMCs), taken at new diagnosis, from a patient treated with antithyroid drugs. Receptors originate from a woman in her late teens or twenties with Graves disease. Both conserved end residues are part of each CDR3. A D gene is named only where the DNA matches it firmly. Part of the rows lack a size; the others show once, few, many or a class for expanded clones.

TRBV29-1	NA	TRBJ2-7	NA	CSVGDHLYEQYF	TGCAGCGTAGGGGACCATCTGTACGAGCAGTACTTC
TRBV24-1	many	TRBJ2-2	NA	CATSAPTTDPSTGELFF	TGTGCCACCAGTGCCCCGACGACAGACCCATCCACCGGGGAGCTGTTTTTT
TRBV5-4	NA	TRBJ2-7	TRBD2	CASSSLSGRAGEQYF	TGTGCCAGCAGCTCACTTAGCGGGAGGGCCGGCGAGCAGTACTTC
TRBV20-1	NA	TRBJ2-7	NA	CSARKGGPIYEQYF	TGCAGTGCTAGAAAGGGGGGACCGATCTACGAGCAGTACTTC
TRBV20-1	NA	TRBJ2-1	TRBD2	CSARDYSSYNEQFF	TGCAGTGCGAGGGACTACAGCTCCTACAATGAGCAGTTCTTC
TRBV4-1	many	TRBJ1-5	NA	CASSQGRGGGNQPQHF	TGCGCCAGCAGCCAAGGAAGGGGGGGCGGCAATCAGCCCCAGCATTTT
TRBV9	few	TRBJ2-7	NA	CASSVGAVEPYEQYF	TGTGCCAGCAGCGTAGGAGCAGTTGAGCCCTACGAGCAGTACTTC
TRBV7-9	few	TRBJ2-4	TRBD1	CASSWDSLDIQYF	TGTGCCAGCAGCTGGGACAGCCTTGACATTCAGTACTTC
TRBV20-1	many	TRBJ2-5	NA	CSAGRGRETQYF	TGCAGTGCGGGGCGAGGGAGAGAGACCCAGTACTTC
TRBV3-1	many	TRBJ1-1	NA	CASSQVTFLDGRDPGAFF	TGTGCCAGCAGCCAAGTGACTTTCTTAGATGGCCGGGACCCGGGAGCTTTCTTT
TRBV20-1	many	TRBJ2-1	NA	CSASGFGEQFF	TGCAGTGCATCTGGGTTCGGAGAGCAGTTCTTC
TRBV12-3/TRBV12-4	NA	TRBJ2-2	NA	CASSLKRKMNTGELFF	TGTGCCAGCAGTTTGAAGCGGAAAATGAACACCGGGGAGCTGTTTTTT
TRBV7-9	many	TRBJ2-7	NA	CASSSRGSYEQYF	TGTGCCAGCAGCTCCCGGGGTAGCTACGAGCAGTACTTC
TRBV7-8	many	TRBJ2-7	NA	CASSLDHSYEQYF	TGTGCCAGCAGTTTGGACCACTCCTACGAGCAGTACTTC
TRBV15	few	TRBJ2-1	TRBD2	CATSRGTSGSDAWDNEQFF	TGTGCCACCAGCAGGGGGACTAGCGGATCCGATGCGTGGGACAATGAGCAGTTCTTC
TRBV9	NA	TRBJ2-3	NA	CASSDSRADTQYF	TGTGCCAGCAGCGATAGTAGGGCAGATACGCAGTATTTT
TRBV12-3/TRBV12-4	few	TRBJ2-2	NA	CATYPRRAPSGELFF	TGTGCCACTTACCCCCGCAGGGCCCCCTCCGGGGAGCTGTTTTTT
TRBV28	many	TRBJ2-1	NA	CASSFLTGPYNEQFF	TGTGCCAGCAGTTTTTTGACAGGTCCTTACAATGAGCAGTTCTTC
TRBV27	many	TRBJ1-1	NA	CASSLQGGGTEAFF	TGTGCCAGCAGCCTACAGGGCGGGGGGACTGAAGCTTTCTTT
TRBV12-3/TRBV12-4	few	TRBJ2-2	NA	CASSLQGKTGELFF	TGTGCCAGCAGTTTACAGGGAAAAACCGGGGAGCTGTTTTTT
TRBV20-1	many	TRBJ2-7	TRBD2	CSAILAYEQYF	TGCAGTGCCATACTAGCGTACGAGCAGTACTTC
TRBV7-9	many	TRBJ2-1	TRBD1	CASSSDRGSSYNEQFF	TGTGCCAGCAGCTCCGACAGGGGCAGCTCCTACAATGAGCAGTTCTTC
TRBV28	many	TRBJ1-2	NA	CASSFSGKYGYTF	TGTGCCAGCAGTTTCTCAGGGAAGTATGGCTACACCTTC
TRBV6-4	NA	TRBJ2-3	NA	CASSPDSLSTDTQYF	TGTGCCAGCAGTCCCGACAGTCTTAGCACAGATACGCAGTATTTT
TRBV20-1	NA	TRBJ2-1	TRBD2	CSTRDYSTTSGYNEQFF	TGCAGTACTAGAGATTATTCCACAACTAGCGGATACAATGAGCAGTTCTTC
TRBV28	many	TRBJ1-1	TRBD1	CASVTPGTGATEAFF	TGTGCCAGCGTCACCCCAGGGACAGGGGCCACTGAAGCTTTCTTT
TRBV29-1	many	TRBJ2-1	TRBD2	CSVFKAGVRSTEQFF	TGCAGCGTTTTTAAGGCGGGAGTAAGATCCACTGAGCAGTTCTTC
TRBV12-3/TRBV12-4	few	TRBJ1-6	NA	CASSFDGALHF	TGTGCCAGCAGTTTTGACGGGGCACTCCACTTT
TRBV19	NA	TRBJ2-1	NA	CASSRETGPALF	TGTGCCAGTAGTCGGGAAACAGGGCCCGCACTCTTC
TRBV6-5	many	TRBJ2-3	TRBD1	CASSWGQGLTDTQYF	TGTGCCAGCAGTTGGGGACAGGGACTCACAGATACGCAGTATTTT
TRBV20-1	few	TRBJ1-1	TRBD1	CSAKPGQFAEAFF	TGCAGTGCTAAGCCGGGACAGTTTGCTGAAGCTTTCTTT
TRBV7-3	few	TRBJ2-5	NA	CASSSGYTETQYF	TGTGCCAGCAGCTCCGGGTATACAGAGACCCAGTACTTC
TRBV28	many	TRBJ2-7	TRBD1	CASSFDPGTAITSYEQYF	TGTGCCAGCAGTTTCGATCCCGGGACAGCGATTACGTCCTACGAGCAGTACTTC
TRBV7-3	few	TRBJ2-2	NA	CASSLGPNSGELFF	TGTGCCAGCAGCTTGGGACCGAACAGCGGGGAGCTGTTTTTT
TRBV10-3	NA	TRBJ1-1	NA	CAISAEGMGTEAFF	TGTGCCATCTCAGCGGAGGGTATGGGCACTGAAGCTTTCTTT
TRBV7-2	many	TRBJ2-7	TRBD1	CASSRQGAVNEQYF	TGTGCCAGCAGCAGGCAGGGGGCCGTAAACGAGCAGTACTTC
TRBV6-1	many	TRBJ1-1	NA	CASKQGMNTEAFF	TGTGCCAGCAAGCAGGGTATGAACACTGAAGCTTTCTTT
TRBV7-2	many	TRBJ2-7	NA	CASSQRRDRPFYEQYF	TGTGCCAGCAGCCAGAGGCGGGACAGACCCTTCTACGAGCAGTACTTC
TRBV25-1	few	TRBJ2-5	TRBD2	CASSEASGSNWFETQYF	TGTGCCAGCAGTGAGGCTAGCGGGAGTAACTGGTTTGAGACCCAGTACTTC
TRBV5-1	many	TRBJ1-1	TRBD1	CASSAGTGGTEAFF	TGCGCCAGCAGTGCCGGGACAGGGGGCACTGAAGCTTTCTTT
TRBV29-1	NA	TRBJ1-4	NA	CSAQDSVNEKLFF	TGCAGCGCTCAGGACAGCGTAAATGAAAAACTGTTTTTT
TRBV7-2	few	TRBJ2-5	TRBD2	CASSLVSGRGETQYF	TGTGCCAGCAGCTTAGTTAGCGGGAGGGGAGAGACCCAGTACTTC
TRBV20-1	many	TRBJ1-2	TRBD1	CTATGGNYGYTF	TGCACCGCGACAGGGGGTAACTATGGCTACACCTTC
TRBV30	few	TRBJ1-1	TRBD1	CAAGRGQEMNTEAFF	TGTGCTGCCGGACGGGGACAGGAGATGAACACTGAAGCTTTCTTT
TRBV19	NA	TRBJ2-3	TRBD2	CASSMGLVSDTQYF	TGTGCCAGTAGTATGGGACTAGTATCAGATACGCAGTATTTT
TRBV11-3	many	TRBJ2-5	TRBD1	CASSPLIGQGGETQYF	TGTGCCAGCAGCCCGCTAATCGGACAGGGAGGAGAGACCCAGTACTTC
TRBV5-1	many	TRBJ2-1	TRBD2	CASLGGSSGRTNEQFF	TGCGCCAGTTTAGGGGGGAGTAGCGGGAGGACAAATGAGCAGTTCTTC
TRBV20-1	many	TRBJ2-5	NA	CSARPHLGTQYF	TGCAGTGCTAGACCACACTTGGGGACCCAGTACTTC
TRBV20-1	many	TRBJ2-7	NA	CSALKSSISYEQYF	TGCAGTGCCTTAAAATCCTCCATATCCTACGAGCAGTACTTC